The 18 T cell receptor beta chains listed next were all sequenced from one sample in a study of shared clonotypes between healthy human individuals. The data were produced by immunoSEQ multiplex PCR, yet TCRdb's version contains in-frame clones alone and is incomplete. The sample lists about 180,000 clones, 85% to 95% seen once, with around 0.067% in the top ten. The sequencing sample was made of naive CD4+ T cells sorted from blood. Subset in this sample: CD45RA+ positively selected. Receptor source: a woman aged 30 to 39 in good health.

This chain connects TRBV5-8 to TRBJ2-1, with D perhaps TRBD2 (6 bases). The CDR3 runs to 14 residues. Germline values: CDR1 SGHTS, CDR2 YDEGEE. The V end was cut by 0 bases, the J end by 3 bases, with 7 bases between. The CDR3 DNA follows: TGTGCCAGCAGCTTGGCGGGAGTCTACAATGAGCAGTTCTTC. Its protein is CASSLAGVYNEQFF.

V usage is TRBV21-1 and J usage is TRBJ2-5; the table's D call, TRBD2, was not checked against the DNA. The end of the DNA is better explained by TRBJ2-7, so the J call may be wrong. TRBV21-1 is recorded as a pseudogene. The CDR3 runs to 14 residues. CDR3 region: CATLLAGGRDEQYF. For the CDR3, the DNA is TGTGCCACCCTACTAGCGGGAGGGCGGGACGAGCAGTACTTC.

The rearrangement uses TRBV15 and TRBJ2-1; 12 nucleotides agree with TRBD2. Trimming removed 0 bases from V and 7 bases from J; junction bases left unmatched: 10. This CDR3 has 18 amino acids. Looked up from germline, CDR1 is LNHNV and CDR2 is YYDKDF (reference sequence). In DNA, the CDR3 is TGTGCCACCAGCAGAGATCGGAGACTAGCGGGAGTTATGAATGAGCAGTTCTTC. This codes for CATSRDRRLAGVMNEQFF.

The V call is TRBV4-1, the J call TRBJ1-6; no definite D call. Germline V CDR1 and CDR2: MGHRA, YSYEKL. V lost 1 base to trimming and J lost 5 bases, with 9 bases between them. This CDR3 region has 15 residues. The CDR3 here is CASSQGGFDNSPLHF. The CDR3 DNA is TGCGCCAGCAGCCAAGGAGGGTTCGATAATTCACCCCTCCACTTT.

The chain joins TRBV5-6 to TRBJ2-7; D is unresolved. Trimming left V 2 bases short and J 6 bases short, with 15 bases between. Germline CDR1 reads SGHDT; CDR2 reads YYEEEE. The CDR3 sequence is 14 residues long. The CDR3 here is CASSLGPFGSEQYF. CDR3 nucleotide sequence: TGTGCCAGCAGCTTAGGACCCTTTGGAAGCGAGCAGTACTTC.

This chain joins TRBV11-2 and TRBJ2-7, with 7 bases matching TRBD1. Germline values: CDR1 SGHAT, CDR2 FQNNGV. CDR3 length equals 14 residues. J was trimmed by 6 bases and V by 2 bases; bases with no gene match: 7. The CDR3 DNA follows: TGTGCCAGCAGCTTACTTCAGGGGGATTTCGAGCAGTACTTC. It yields the protein CASSLLQGDFEQYF.

About this clone itself: The junction and the germline gene differ at one end; a read error may be behind it. This rearrangement joins TRBV6-4 to TRBJ2-7; D possibly corresponds to TRBD2 (6 bases). Germline lookup yields CDR1 MRHNA and CDR2 SNTAGT. The CDR3 sequence is 17 residues long. The CDR3 reads CAISEGRGPNPGDEQYF. The CDR3 region has the DNA TGTGCCATCAGTGAGGGTCGGGGACCGAACCCGGGGGACGAGCAGTACTTC.

The chain recombines TRBV6-6 with TRBJ2-5, with D possibly TRBD1 on 5 matching bases. The DNA matches TRBJ2-7 better at its end, which makes the J call doubtful. CDR3 length: 14 amino acids. The germline V gene has CDR1 MNHNY and CDR2 SVGAGI (reference sequence). The DNA for the CDR3 is TGTGCCAGCAGCCAGGGCGACAGCTCCTACGAGCAGTACTTC. Amino acids: CASSQGDSSYEQYF.

The chain recombines TRBV5-1 with TRBJ2-3, with D perhaps matching TRBD2 (5 bases). This CDR3 spans 14 amino acids. V was shortened by 0 bases and J by 6 bases, with 11 bases between the two germline ends. CDR1 SGHRS and CDR2 YFSETQ come from the germline V gene. The CDR3 spells CASSLGGAVDTQYF. CDR3 in DNA: TGCGCCAGCAGCTTGGGCGGAGCGGTGGATACGCAGTATTTT.

The chain recombines TRBV7-8 with TRBJ2-3, with 11 bases lining up with TRBD2. V lost 1 base and J lost 5; bases outside the gene matches: 5. Germline V lookup: CDR1 SGHVS, CDR2 FQNEAQ. The CDR3 runs to 16 residues. CDR3 in amino acids: CASSLVLAGVLDTQYF. The DNA of the CDR3 is TGTGCCAGCAGCTTAGTACTAGCGGGAGTTCTAGATACGCAGTATTTT. Full variable domain (remainder filled in from reference TRBV7-8 and TRBJ2-3): GAGVSQSPRYKVAKRGQDVALRCDPISGHVSLFWYQQALGQGPEFLTYFQNEAQLDKSGLPSDRFFAERPEGSVSTLKIQRTQQEDSAVYLCASSLVLAGVLDTQYFGPGTRLTVL.

This chain joins TRBV19 and TRBJ1-2, with D unclear. The CDR3 runs to 12 residues. The V gene lost 1 base and the J gene lost 7 bases, with 7 bases spanning the gap. Germline V CDR1 and CDR2: LNHDA, SQIVND (reference sequence). The CDR3 protein is CASSIGSSGYTF. DNA of the CDR3: TGTGCCAGTAGTATAGGTAGCAGTGGCTACACCTTC.

This chain joins TRBV5-8 and TRBJ2-7; TRBD1 agrees at 7 bases. The V gene end was trimmed by 4 bases and the J gene end by 1 base; junction bases not matched to a gene: 5. The germline CDR1 and CDR2 sequences are SGHTS and YDEGEE. The CDR3 runs to 14 residues. The CDR3 nucleotides read TGTGCCAGCAGCCCCCCGGGACAGTCCTACGAGCAGTACTTC. Its translation: CASSPPGQSYEQYF. Full variable domain (remainder filled in from reference TRBV5-8 and TRBJ2-7): EAGVTQSPTHLIKTRGQQATLRCSPISGHTSVYWYQQALGLGLQFLLWYDEGEERNRGNFPPRFSGRQFPNYSSELNVNALELEDSALYLCASSPPGQSYEQYFGPGTRLTVT.

The rearrangement uses TRBV9 and TRBJ2-3; 10 bases map to TRBD2. The CDR3 extends over 16 amino acids. With 4 bases clipped from V and 2 bases from J, the junction kept 7 bases outside the gene matches. Germline V gene lookup returns CDR1 SGDLS and CDR2 YYNGEE. This chain's CDR3 is CASSPSSGGYTDTQYF. CDR3 sequence (DNA): TGTGCCAGCAGCCCCTCTAGCGGGGGATACACAGATACGCAGTATTTT.

V and J are TRBV6-5 and TRBJ1-5; the match to TRBD1 covers 7 bases. CDR3 size: 14 residues. The V gene's germline CDR1 is MNHEY and CDR2 SVGAGI. V gave up 2 bases and J gave up 3 bases; unmatched junction bases: 1. CDR3 loop: CASSYGQANQPQHF. In DNA, the CDR3 is TGTGCCAGCAGTTACGGACAGGCCAATCAGCCCCAGCATTTT.

This chain uses TRBV11-2 with TRBJ1-1; D is unresolved. This CDR3 comprises 12 residues. The germline V gene has CDR1 SGHAT and CDR2 FQNNGV. Trimming pared 6 bases from V and 7 bases from J, leaving 12 bases between. Here the CDR3 DNA reads TGTGCCAGCAGTCAAGAACGGGGTGAAGCTTTCTTT. Translating it yields CASSQERGEAFF.

The gene calls are TRBV14 and TRBJ1-3; no clear D gene. The CDR3 length is 12 residues. The ends were cut back, 4 bases at V and 7 bases at J, with 8 bases in the middle. Germline-derived CDR1 and CDR2 are SGHDN and FVKESK. The CDR3 DNA reads TGTGCCAGCAGCCTTAGTGTGAACACCATATATTTT. Residues: CASSLSVNTIYF. Together with reference TRBV14 and TRBJ1-3, the CDR3 gives the full variable domain: EAGVTQFPSHSVIEKGQTVTLRCDPISGHDNLYWYRRVMGKEIKFLLHFVKESKQDESGMPNNRFLAERTGGTYSTLKVQPAELEDSGVYFCASSLSVNTIYFGEGSWLTVV.

V is TRBV5-8 and J is TRBJ2-3; a weak D match, TRBD2 (5 bases). CDR1 is SGHTS, CDR2 YDEGEE, per germline. The CDR3 runs 17 residues. V lost 0 bases and J 4 bases, leaving 18 bases between the germline ends. The CDR3 DNA is TGTGCCAGCAGCTTGGGCCATGGAGGATTTAAGTCAGATACGCAGTATTTT. Its protein is CASSLGHGGFKSDTQYF. Using reference TRBV5-8 and TRBJ2-3 for the parts outside the CDR3, the full variable domain is EAGVTQSPTHLIKTRGQQATLRCSPISGHTSVYWYQQALGLGLQFLLWYDEGEERNRGNFPPRFSGRQFPNYSSELNVNALELEDSALYLCASSLGHGGFKSDTQYFGPGTRLTVL.

The chain recombines TRBV27 with TRBJ1-5; D unresolved. Trimming shortened V by 3 bases and J by 1 base, and 10 bases separated the two germline ends. The CDR3 totals 15 residues. CDR1 is MNHEY and CDR2 is SMNVEV in the germline V gene (reference sequence). CDR3 sequence (DNA): TGTGCCAGCAGTTTTTACAGTTCGAGCAATCAGCCCCAGCATTTT. Translating gives CASSFYSSSNQPQHF.